Presented here are 18 T cell receptor beta chains from one specimen sequenced in a study of neurological immune-mediated disorders. TCRdb called the 5' RACE reads again in MiXCR, with one record for every CDR3 protein. The sample includes roughly 120,000 distinct CDR3 sequences, roughly 3.2% of them seen just once. Material for sequencing was PBMCs. All receptors come from a woman between 25 and 40 years old with multiple sclerosis.

The sample holds many counts of this clonotype. The V gene is TRBV20-1, the J gene TRBJ1-6, with D unresolved. V lost 4 bases to trimming and J lost 9 bases, with 16 bases between them. The CDR3 is made up of 14 amino acids. Germline V gene lookup returns CDR1 DFQATT and CDR2 SNEGSKA (reference sequence). This CDR3 reads CSATFGSKGSPLHF. The CDR3 coding sequence is TGCAGTGCTACCTTTGGAAGTAAGGGTTCACCCCTCCACTTT.

This clonotype was found many times. The chain is built from TRBV5-1 and TRBJ2-1, with D possibly being TRBD1 (5 bases). Germline loops: CDR1 SGHRS, CDR2 YFSETQ. This CDR3 is built from 15 residues. The germline V and J ends were trimmed by 4 bases and 6 bases, with 17 bases remaining between them. The CDR3 reads CASSPTTMGPNEQFF. The CDR3, as DNA: TGCGCCAGCAGCCCTACAACAATGGGGCCCAATGAGCAGTTCTTC. Full variable domain (missing parts from reference TRBV5-1 and TRBJ2-1): KAGVTQTPRYLIKTRGQQVTLSCSPISGHRSVSWYQQTPGQGLQFLFEYFSETQRNKGNFPGRFSGRQFSNSRSEMNVSTLELGDSALYLCASSPTTMGPNEQFFGPGTRLTVL.

This clonotype was seen many times. The chain links TRBV20-1 to TRBJ1-2; the D gene is possibly TRBD1 (5 bases). CDR3 length: 14 residues. Germline V CDR1 and CDR2: DFQATT, SNEGSKA (reference sequence). The V end lost 5 bases, the J end lost 2 bases, and 15 bases lay between the germline ends. CDR3: CSAHDGGGNYGYTF. The DNA of the CDR3 is TGCAGTGCTCACGACGGGGGGGGAAACTATGGCTACACCTTC.

In its sample, this clonotype was seen many times. V and J are TRBV12-3 or TRBV12-4 and TRBJ1-2; 7 bases match TRBD1. This CDR3 contains 15 residues. After removal of 6 bases from V and 7 bases from J, the junction contained 14 bases not matched to a gene. The CDR3 nucleotides are TGTGCCAGCAGGATCTCAGGGGGGGTTGGAAGTGGCTACACCTTC. Amino acid sequence: CASRISGGVGSGYTF.

The chain uses TRBV20-1 and TRBJ2-3; TRBD2 agrees at 9 bases. Germline CDR1 is DFQATT and CDR2 is SNEGSKA (reference sequence). With V trimmed by 7 bases and J by 3 bases, 2 bases remained unmatched. The CDR3 has 12 residues. The CDR3 DNA is TGCAGTGATAGCGGGGGAACAGATACGCAGTATTTT. This gives the protein CSDSGGTDTQYF.

This clonotype was seen ten or more times. The J gene is TRBJ2-1, the V gene TRBV10-3; D ambiguous. The germline V gene has CDR1 ENHRY and CDR2 SYGVKD. The V end was cut by 2 bases, the J end by 7 bases, with 12 bases between. The CDR3 is made up of 14 amino acids. The CDR3 DNA is TGTGCCATCAGTGAGGGTACAGACACGAATGAGCAGTTCTTC. Its translation: CAISEGTDTNEQFF.

This clonotype was detected many times. The chain joins TRBV7-2 to TRBJ2-5, with TRBD1 matching 8 bases. CDR1 is SGHTA and CDR2 is FQGNSA in the germline V gene. CDR3 length equals 16 residues. The V and J ends lost 0 bases and 5 bases, in that order; junction bases with no gene match: 8. The CDR3 coding sequence is TGTGCCAGCAGCTTAGCCCTCAGGGGGCGACGGGAGACCCAGTACTTC. Translated: CASSLALRGRRETQYF.

The sample holds many counts of this clonotype. The chain joins TRBV12-3 or TRBV12-4 to TRBJ2-7; D not certain. This CDR3 is 16 amino acids long. Trimming shortened V by 4 bases and J by 3 bases, and 19 bases separated the two germline ends. The CDR3 DNA sequence: TGTGCCAGCAGTTCCCCCACCCATGGAGTTCGCTACGAGCAGTACTTC. Its translation: CASSSPTHGVRYEQYF.

This clonotype has at least ten counts. This sequence joins TRBV25-1 and TRBJ2-2; a weak D match, TRBD2 (6 bases). Germline V lookup: CDR1 MGHDK, CDR2 SYGVNS. CDR3 length: 15 residues. The V and J ends lost 4 bases and 7 bases respectively, with 16 bases between them. The DNA of the CDR3 is TGTGCCAGCAGTGTCTACGCAAGAGCGGGCGGGGAGCTGTTTTTT. As protein: CASSVYARAGGELFF.

Points on this clonotype: This sequence may be a read error, since a much larger clone differs from it by one base. The chain employs TRBV3-1 and TRBJ2-7; D is uncertain. The CDR3 totals 12 residues. Trimming removed 5 bases from V and 2 bases from J, with 7 bases in between. Germline V gene sequence: CDR1 LGHDT, CDR2 YNNKEL (reference sequence). CDR3 sequence (DNA): TGTGCCAGCAGCAAAGGGACCTACGAGCAGTACTTC. Translated, it gives CASSKGTYEQYF.

This clonotype has a count of ten or more. V gene TRBV7-8 combines with J gene TRBJ1-5, with a tentative D call TRBD1 (5 bases). This CDR3 is 14 amino acids long. From germline, CDR1 is SGHVS and CDR2 FQNEAQ. The V and J ends lost 8 bases and 1 base respectively, with 12 bases between them. CDR3 nucleotide sequence: TGTGCCAGCGGGCCGGGGGTGAGCAATCAGCCCCAGCATTTT. The encoded protein is CASGPGVSNQPQHF.

In this sample, this clonotype turned up many times. The V gene is TRBV6-6, the J gene TRBJ1-3; D unclear. The CDR3 has 16 residues. With 6 bases removed from V and 1 base from J, the gap between germline ends came to 16 bases. Germline values: CDR1 MNHNY, CDR2 SVGAGI (reference sequence). CDR3 sequence reads: CASRYPPNLSGNTIYF. DNA for the CDR3: TGTGCCAGCAGATATCCCCCCAACTTATCTGGAAACACCATATATTTT.

This clonotype showed up many times. Written as DNA, the CDR3 is TGTGCCAGCAGTCCGACCCGGGGCGGCTACACCTTC. It yields the protein CASSPTRGGYTF. The gene calls are TRBV7-8 and TRBJ1-2, with D possibly being TRBD1 (5 bases). Germline V gene sequence: CDR1 SGHVS, CDR2 FQNEAQ. The V end lost 6 bases, the J end lost 8 bases, and 13 bases lay between the germline ends. The CDR3 runs 12 residues.

At least ten counts were recorded for this clonotype. J is TRBJ2-1 and V is TRBV5-1, with a weak D call TRBD2 (6 bases). Germline V gene sequence: CDR1 SGHRS, CDR2 YFSETQ. V shed 6 bases and J shed 10 bases, with 26 bases lying between them. CDR3 length: 16 amino acids. The DNA of the CDR3 is TGCGCCAGCACCCCGAGTAGCGGAACCATAATCGGGGAGCAGTTCTTC. Translating gives CASTPSSGTIIGEQFF. Full variable domain (outside the CDR3, taken from reference TRBV5-1 and TRBJ2-1): KAGVTQTPRYLIKTRGQQVTLSCSPISGHRSVSWYQQTPGQGLQFLFEYFSETQRNKGNFPGRFSGRQFSNSRSEMNVSTLELGDSALYLCASTPSSGTIIGEQFFGPGTRLTVL.

Many counts were recorded for this clonotype. V gene TRBV20-1 combines with J gene TRBJ1-2; 8 nucleotides line up with TRBD1. The CDR3 sequence is 12 residues long. The germline gives CDR1 DFQATT, CDR2 SNEGSKA (reference sequence). The V gene end was trimmed by 4 bases and the J gene end by 4 bases; junction bases not matched to a gene: 2. The CDR3, as DNA: TGCAGTGCTAAGGACAGGGCCTATGGCTACACCTTC. Amino acid sequence: CSAKDRAYGYTF.

This clonotype was observed many times. The chain links TRBV20-1 to TRBJ2-7, with D perhaps assigned TRBD1 or TRBD2 (6 bases each). Trimming shortened V by 4 bases and J by 6 bases, and 16 bases separated the two germline ends. Germline V gives CDR1 DFQATT, CDR2 SNEGSKA (reference sequence). The length of the CDR3 is 13 residues. CDR3 DNA: TGCAGTGCTACTGTGGGGGGCATTGGCGAGCAGTACTTC. Translated, it gives CSATVGGIGEQYF.

In its sample, this clonotype was seen many times. The chain links TRBV20-1 to TRBJ2-3; TRBD2 aligns across 12 bases. CDR1 and CDR2 (germline): DFQATT, SNEGSKA (reference sequence). This CDR3 region has 14 residues. The J segment lost 4 bases and the V segment lost 3 bases, leaving 2 bases of the junction unmatched. Here the CDR3 reads CSARTSGSPDTQYF. In nucleotides, the CDR3 is TGCAGTGCTAGGACTAGCGGGAGTCCAGATACGCAGTATTTT.

This clonotype has at least ten counts. The DNA of the CDR3 is TGCGCCAGCAGCTTGCTGGCTGACAGGGGGCCATATGGCTACACCTTC. Translating gives CASSLLADRGPYGYTF. The genes are TRBV5-1 and TRBJ1-2; 10 bases agree with TRBD1. V gave up 1 base and J gave up 5 bases; unmatched junction bases: 8. The CDR3 spans 16 residues. Looked up from germline, CDR1 is SGHRS and CDR2 is YFSETQ.